These T cell receptor beta chains were read from a single sample in a study of PD-1 blockade in classical Hodgkin lymphoma. The method was immunoSEQ multiplex PCR; TCRdb's version includes in-frame clones alone and lacks a portion of them. The sample includes around 29,000 clones, around 90% of them seen just once. Sequenced input: CD4+ T cells from blood. The source of these receptors is a human donor with classical Hodgkin lymphoma. The CDR3 runs from the conserved cysteine through the conserved F or W. A D gene is named only where the DNA matches it firmly. Some rows have no size entry. The others give once, few or many, or a class for an expanded clone.

.,.,TRBJ2-7,TRBV11-2,TGTGCCAGCAGCTTAGTGGGTAGCCACGAGCAGTACTTC,CASSLVGSHEQYF
.,.,TRBJ2-5,TRBV6-5,TGTGCCAGCAGCCGCACAGGAGTAGAGACCCAGTACTTC,CASSRTGVETQYF
.,.,TRBJ2-7,TRBV5-1,TGCGCCAGCAGCTTGGTTATTGAGCGTTACTCCTACGAGCAGTACTTC,CASSLVIERYSYEQYF
.,.,TRBJ2-2,TRBV28,TGTGCCAGCAGAGACAAAGTAGACACCGGGGAGCTGTTTTTT,CASRDKVDTGELFF
.,.,TRBJ2-1,TRBV29-1,TGCAGCGCAGGGCGGGCCAATGAGCAGTTCTTC,CSAGRANEQFF
once,.,TRBJ1-1,TRBV7-2,TGTGCCAGCAGCTTATTGGTATCGGCTGAAGCTTTCTTT,CASSLLVSAEAFF
.,.,TRBJ1-5,TRBV27,TGTGCCAGCAGTTCGGGACGACGAAGCAATCAGCCCCAGCATTTT,CASSSGRRSNQPQHF
once,.,TRBJ2-5,TRBV5-8,TGTGCCAGCAGCTTGGTGAGGGCCTCCAAGGGGCAAGAGACCCAGTACTTC,CASSLVRASKGQETQYF
once,.,TRBJ2-1,TRBV27,TGTGCCAGCAGTTTATTGAGAGGGGGACTCACCTACAATGAGCAGTTCTTC,CASSLLRGGLTYNEQFF
.,.,TRBJ1-1,TRBV29-1,TGCAGCGTTGACAACGGACGGGTGGGAGCTTTCTTT,CSVDNGRVGAFF
.,.,TRBJ2-7,TRBV18,TGTGCCAGCAGGCAAGCGGCTGGGGTTATCTACGAGCAGTACTTC,CASRQAAGVIYEQYF
.,TRBD1,TRBJ1-2,TRBV28,TGTGCCAGCAGCATCACGGGACAGGGGCTCTATGGCTACACCTTC,CASSITGQGLYGYTF
.,.,TRBJ1-2,TRBV19,TGTGCCAGTAGTGGGCCGGGGGGTTCAAGTTATGGCTACACCTTC,CASSGPGGSSYGYTF
.,.,TRBJ2-2,TRBV5-1,TGCGCCAGCCATCAGGGTGGAACCGGGGAGCTGTTTTTT,CASHQGGTGELFF
.,TRBD1,TRBJ2-1,TRBV28,TGTGCCAGTGGACAGGGATGGAATGAGCAGTTCTTC,CASGQGWNEQFF
.,TRBD1,TRBJ2-1,TRBV6-6,TGTGCCAGCAGTTACTCGCAGGGGGTCTATGAGCAGTTCTTC,CASSYSQGVYEQFF
once,.,TRBJ1-4,TRBV6-5,TGTGCCAGCAGTTATGAACAGGGTGTTCAACTGTTTTTT,CASSYEQGVQLFF
.,TRBD2,TRBJ2-7,TRBV28,TGTGCCAGCATAGCGGGAGGGCCTCAGGGCGAGCAGTACTTC,CASIAGGPQGEQYF
few,.,TRBJ2-5,TRBV5-4,TGTGCCAGCAGCTTCTCAGGGTTGGAACAAGAGACCCAGTACTTC,CASSFSGLEQETQYF
.,.,TRBJ2-3,TRBV7-9,TGTGCCAGCAGCTTCAACCAAGATACGCAGTATTTT,CASSFNQDTQYF
.,TRBD2,TRBJ2-5,TRBV14,TGTGCCAGCAGCCTTCTAGCGGGAGGAGGAGAGACCCAGTACTTC,CASSLLAGGGETQYF
.,TRBD1,TRBJ2-5,TRBV5-8,TGTGCCAGCAGCCCCCCGACAGGGGGCCGGGAGACCCAGTACTTC,CASSPPTGGRETQYF
few,.,TRBJ1-5,TRBV6-1,TGTGCCAGCAGTGCGTGGCAGAGGGGCCAGCCCCAGCATTTT,CASSAWQRGQPQHF
.,.,TRBJ2-3,TRBV7-6,TGTGCCAGCAGCTTAGGCAGGGGGGATACAGATACGCAGTATTTT,CASSLGRGDTDTQYF
.,TRBD2,TRBJ2-3,TRBV9,TGTGCCAGCAGTAGACTAGCCATCACAGATACGCAGTATTTT,CASSRLAITDTQYF
once,.,TRBJ2-5,TRBV19,TGTGCCAGTAGTATTACAAGTTCGAGAGAGACCCAGTACTTC,CASSITSSRETQYF
.,.,TRBJ2-1,TRBV6-6,TGTGCCAGCAGTTATAAGGGACTTACGTACAATGAGCAGTTCTTC,CASSYKGLTYNEQFF
.,TRBD2,TRBJ2-7,TRBV10-3,TGTGCCATCAGTGAAGGAGCGGGAGCGAACTCCTACGAGCAGTACTTC,CAISEGAGANSYEQYF
few,.,TRBJ2-2,TRBV29-1,TGCAGCGCCGGGGGCACCGGGGAGCTGTTTTTT,CSAGGTGELFF
.,.,TRBJ2-7,TRBV5-1,TGCGCCAGCAGCTTGGACATACGCTACGAGCAGTACTTC,CASSLDIRYEQYF
.,.,TRBJ1-1,TRBV5-8,TGTGCCAGCAGCTTGGGACATTTGAACACTGAAGCTTTCTTT,CASSLGHLNTEAFF
.,TRBD2,TRBJ2-1,TRBV27,TGTGCCAGCAGTTCGGGACTAGCGGGAGTGGTTGAGCAGTTCTTC,CASSSGLAGVVEQFF
once,.,TRBJ1-6,TRBV7-9,TGTGCCAGCAGCTTAGCTGGGACGGATGGAACACCCCTCCACTTT,CASSLAGTDGTPLHF
.,.,TRBJ2-2,TRBV6-1,TGTGCCAGCAGTGACCAACAGGCCGGGGAGCTGTTTTTT,CASSDQQAGELFF
.,.,TRBJ2-6,TRBV5-1,TGCGCCAGCAGCTTCTCCGTCTCTGGGGCCAACGTCCTGACTTTC,CASSFSVSGANVLTF
few,TRBD2,TRBJ2-5,TRBV2,TGTGCCAGCAGTGAATTAGCGGGAGATGCTGAGACCCAGTACTTC,CASSELAGDAETQYF
few,.,TRBJ1-2,TRBV19,TGTGCCAGTAGTAACTTCCCCGGTGGCTACACCTTC,CASSNFPGGYTF
once,.,TRBJ1-2,TRBV12-5,TGTGCTAGTGCCCTCCTACGGCAGGGCCAGATCAACTATGGCTACACCTTC,CASALLRQGQINYGYTF